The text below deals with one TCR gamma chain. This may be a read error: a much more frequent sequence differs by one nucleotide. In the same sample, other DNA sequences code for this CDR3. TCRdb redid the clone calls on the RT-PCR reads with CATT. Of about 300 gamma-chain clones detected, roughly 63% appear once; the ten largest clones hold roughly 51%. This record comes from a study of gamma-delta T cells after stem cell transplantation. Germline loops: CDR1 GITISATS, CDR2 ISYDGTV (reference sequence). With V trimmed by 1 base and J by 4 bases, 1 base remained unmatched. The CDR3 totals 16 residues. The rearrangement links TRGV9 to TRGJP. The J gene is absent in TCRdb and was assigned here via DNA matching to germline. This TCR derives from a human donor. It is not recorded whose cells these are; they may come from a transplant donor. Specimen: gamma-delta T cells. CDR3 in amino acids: CALWEVQELGKKIKVF. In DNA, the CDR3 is TGTGCCTTGTGGGAGGTTCAAGAGTTGGGCAAAAAAATCAAGGTATTT.